This T cell receptor (beta chain) was captured by sequencing in a study of T cells in Graves' hyperthyroidism and ophthalmopathy. General study points: Ophthalmopathy, as predicted by the model, came a median roughly 6.3 months after the prediction. Ophthalmopathy cases were set apart from stable hyperthyroidism by a 13 V-J model.

TCR beta CDR3 regions were amplified from RNA. The HTBI primer set was used in a first-round RT-PCR of the TCR CDR3. One entry per CDR3 protein results from TCRdb running MiXCR on the multiplex PCR reads. Seen here are hundreds of thousands of distinct CDR3 sequences, roughly 15% observed once, and the top ten hold about 30%. Ophthalmopathy in the patients scored at least 3 on Clinical Activity Score and at least 4 on NOSPECS grade, lasting under 3 months. Those patients with uncontrolled infection, other autoimmune disease, pregnancy or lactation were excluded. The germline CDR1 and CDR2 sequences are LGHDT and YNNKEL (reference sequence). The V and J ends lost 4 bases and 6 bases, in that order; junction bases with no gene match: 4. The length of the CDR3 is 15 residues. This clonotype was counted many times. What it binds is unknown.

The sequence was obtained from a woman aged 18-30 years with Graves' ophthalmopathy. The sequenced material came from blood. This rearrangement joins TRBV3-1 to TRBJ2-1; 12 bases line up with TRBD2. As DNA, the CDR3 is TGTGCCAGCAGCCCGCTAGCGGGAGGGATCAATGAGCAGTTCTTC. Encoded protein: CASSPLAGGINEQFF.